This entry concerns a single T cell receptor beta chain. These data come from a study of control samples from healthy donors and cancer patients. TCRdb keeps only in-frame clones here, not all; method: immunoSEQ multiplex PCR. The sample shows more than 150,000 clones, just under 95% of them seen only once. The sequencing sample was made of blood. The clonotype comes from a man aged 18 to 30 in good health.

CDR3: CASSPSRDSPLHF. In DNA, the CDR3 is TGTGCCAGCAGCCCCTCTCGTGATTCACCCCTCCACTTT. V gene TRBV3-1 (or the pseudogene TRBV3-2) combines with J gene TRBJ1-6; no definite D call. CDR1 and CDR2 (germline): LGHDT, YNNKEL (reference sequence). The CDR3 runs to 13 residues. V was shortened by 4 bases and J by 8 bases, with 9 bases between the two germline ends.